This T cell receptor (beta chain) was recovered during a study of T cell responses to AZD1222 COVID-19 vaccine. The method was immunoSEQ multiplex PCR; TCRdb's version includes in-frame clones alone and lacks a portion of them. This sample has about 67,000 clones, with 80% to 90% found just once. Germline V gene sequence: CDR1 SGHDN, CDR2 FVKESK. Trimming stripped 4 bases from V and 7 bases from J, with 14 bases between. There are 15 residues in the CDR3. This clone turned up a few times. This specimen consisted of peripheral blood, obtained 28 days after the second AZD1222 dose. V usage is TRBV14 and J usage is TRBJ1-6; the D is unclear. This receptor was obtained from an adult who received the AZD1222 COVID-19 vaccine. The DNA for the CDR3 is TGTGCCAGCAGCCTTTCTGTCGGGCCGAATTCACCCCTCCACTTT. This encodes CASSLSVGPNSPLHF. The full variable domain, its missing parts supplied by reference TRBV14 and TRBJ1-6, is EAGVTQFPSHSVIEKGQTVTLRCDPISGHDNLYWYRRVMGKEIKFLLHFVKESKQDESGMPNNRFLAERTGGTYSTLKVQPAELEDSGVYFCASSLSVGPNSPLHFGNGTRLTVT.